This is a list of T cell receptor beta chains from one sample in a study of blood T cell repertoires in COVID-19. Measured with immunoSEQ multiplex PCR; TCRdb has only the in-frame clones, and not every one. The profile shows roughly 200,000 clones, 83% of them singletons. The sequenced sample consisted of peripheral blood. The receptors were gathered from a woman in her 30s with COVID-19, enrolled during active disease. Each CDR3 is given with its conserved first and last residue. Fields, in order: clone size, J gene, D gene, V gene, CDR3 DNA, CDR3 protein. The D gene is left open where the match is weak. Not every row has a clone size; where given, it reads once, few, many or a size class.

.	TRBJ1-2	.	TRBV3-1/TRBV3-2	TGTGCCAGCAGCTACGCAGGGGATGGCTACACCTTC	CASSYAGDGYTF
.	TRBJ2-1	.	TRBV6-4	TGTGCCAGCAGTGACGGGGGGAGTAATCACAATGAGCAGTTCTTC	CASSDGGSNHNEQFF
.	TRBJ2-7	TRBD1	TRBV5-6	TGTGCCAGCAGCTCCGACAGGGCCGGCGAGCAGTACTTC	CASSSDRAGEQYF
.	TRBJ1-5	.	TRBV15	TGTGCCACCAGCAGTCGGGGAGGAGGGTTGAATCAGCCCCAGCATTTT	CATSSRGGGLNQPQHF
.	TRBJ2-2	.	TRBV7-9	TGTGCCAGCAGCTTCCCAGGGATTGAGTGGGACGGGGAGCTGTTTTTT	CASSFPGIEWDGELFF
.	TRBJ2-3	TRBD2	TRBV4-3	TGCGCCAGCAGCCAACTAGCGGGGGAATCAGATACGCAGTATTTT	CASSQLAGESDTQYF
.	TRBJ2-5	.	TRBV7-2	TGTGCCAGCAGCCCTGGACAGAGCGAGACCCAGTACTTC	CASSPGQSETQYF
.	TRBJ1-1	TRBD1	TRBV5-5	TGTGCCAGCAGCTCGACAGGGACCATGAACACTGAAGCTTTCTTT	CASSSTGTMNTEAFF
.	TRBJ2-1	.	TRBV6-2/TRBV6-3	TGTGCCAGCAGTTTCTACCGCAATGAGCAGTTCTTC	CASSFYRNEQFF
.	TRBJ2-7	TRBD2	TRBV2	TGTGCCAGTTCATTTAGCGGGGGCTACGAGCAGTACTTC	CASSFSGGYEQYF
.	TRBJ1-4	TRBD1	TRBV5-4	TGTGCCAGCAGTGGATCTGACAGGGGTGAAAAACTGTTTTTT	CASSGSDRGEKLFF
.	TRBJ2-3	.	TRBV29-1	TGCAGCGTTGGCGGAGGGAACACAGATACGCAGTATTTT	CSVGGGNTDTQYF
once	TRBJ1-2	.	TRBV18	TGTGCCAGCTCACCACCGAGTGATGGCTACACCTTC	CASSPPSDGYTF
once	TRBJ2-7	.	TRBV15	TGTGCCACCAGCAAAGGGGTACTCTACGAGCAGTACTTC	CATSKGVLYEQYF
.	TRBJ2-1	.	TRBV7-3	TGTGCCAGCAGCCCTGCAAGTCACAGGGTGGGCAATGAGCAGTTCTTC	CASSPASHRVGNEQFF
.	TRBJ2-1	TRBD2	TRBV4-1	TGCGCCAGCAGCCCCCTTAAGGCTAGCGGGAGGGCCCCCGACTACAATGAGCAGTTCTTC	CASSPLKASGRAPDYNEQFF
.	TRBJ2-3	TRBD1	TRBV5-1	TGCGCCAGCAGCTTGCCGCAGGGGGCGGGCACAGATACGCAGTATTTT	CASSLPQGAGTDTQYF
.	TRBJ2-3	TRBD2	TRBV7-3	TGTGCCAGCAGCCCAGAGCTAGCGGGCACAGATACGCAGTATTTT	CASSPELAGTDTQYF
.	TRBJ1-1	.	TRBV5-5	TGTGCCAGCTTAGTGGTTTCGAACACTGAAGCTTTCTTT	CASLVVSNTEAFF
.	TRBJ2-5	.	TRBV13	TGTGCCAGCAGCTTCGGGGAGACCCAGTACTTC	CASSFGETQYF
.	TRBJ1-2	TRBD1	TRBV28	TGTGCCAGCAGTTACGGGACAGGGGTTGGCTACACCTTC	CASSYGTGVGYTF
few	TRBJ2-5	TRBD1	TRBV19	TGTGCCAGTAGTGGACAGGTCGGGGAGACCCAGTACTTC	CASSGQVGETQYF
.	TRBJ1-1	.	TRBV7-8	TGTGCCAGCAGCTTCCCCGACATGACTGAAGCTTTCTTT	CASSFPDMTEAFF
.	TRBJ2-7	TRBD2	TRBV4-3	TGCGCCAGCAGCCGAGGACTAGCGGGAGGTTTCGAGCAGTACTTC	CASSRGLAGGFEQYF
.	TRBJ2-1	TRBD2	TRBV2	TGTGCCAGCAGTCGGGACTACCCCTCCTACAATGAGCAGTTCTTC	CASSRDYPSYNEQFF
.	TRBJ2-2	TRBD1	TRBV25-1	TGTGCCAGCAGTGAATATAGACAGGGGAACACCGGGGAGCTGTTTTTT	CASSEYRQGNTGELFF
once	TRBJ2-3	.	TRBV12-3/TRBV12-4	TGTGCCAGCAGTTCAGGGGATACGCAGTATTTT	CASSSGDTQYF
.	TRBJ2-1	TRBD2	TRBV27	TGTGCCAGCAGACTAGCGGGCGCTTACAATGAGCAGTTCTTC	CASRLAGAYNEQFF
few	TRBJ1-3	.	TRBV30	TGTGCCTGGAGTGTATCGTCCGGAAACACCATATATTTT	CAWSVSSGNTIYF
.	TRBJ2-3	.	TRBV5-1	TGCGCCAGCAGCGAGGCCGGGGGAGATACGCAGTATTTT	CASSEAGGDTQYF
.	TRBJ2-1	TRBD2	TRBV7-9	TGTGCCAGCAGCACCCTCGGGAGGGGCTACAATGAGCAGTTCTTC	CASSTLGRGYNEQFF
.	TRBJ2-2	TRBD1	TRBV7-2	TGTGCCAGCAGCCTCAGACAGGGTGGCACCGGGGAGCTGTTTTTT	CASSLRQGGTGELFF
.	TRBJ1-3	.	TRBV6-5	TGTGCCAGCAGTTATAGAGGTTCTGGAAACACCATATATTTT	CASSYRGSGNTIYF
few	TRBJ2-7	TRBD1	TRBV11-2	TGTGCCAGCAGCCCAATCGGCAGGGGGCCCTCGACGTCCTACGAGCAGTACTTC	CASSPIGRGPSTSYEQYF
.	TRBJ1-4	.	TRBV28	TGTGCCAGCAGTTTTTGGCAGGTAGAGAATGAAAAACTGTTTTTT	CASSFWQVENEKLFF
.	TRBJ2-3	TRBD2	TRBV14	TGTGCCAGCAGCCCACGGACTAGCGGGTACACAGATACGCAGTATTTT	CASSPRTSGYTDTQYF
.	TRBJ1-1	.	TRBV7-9	TGTGCCAGCACCCATTCAGGGGCGGGCACTGAAGCTTTCTTT	CASTHSGAGTEAFF
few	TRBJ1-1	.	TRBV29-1	TGCAGCGTTGAAGGACAAAAGAAAGAAGCTTTCTTT	CSVEGQKKEAFF
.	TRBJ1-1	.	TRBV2	TGTGCCAGAGGATTAGGAACGGGGAGCACTGAAGCTTTCTTT	CARGLGTGSTEAFF
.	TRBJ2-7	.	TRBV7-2	TGTGCCAGCAGCTCGGCCAGACAGAACGAGCAGTACTTC	CASSSARQNEQYF
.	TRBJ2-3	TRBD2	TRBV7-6	TGTGCCAGCAGCTCGGGACTAGCGGGATCGGGAACAGATACGCAGTATTTT	CASSSGLAGSGTDTQYF
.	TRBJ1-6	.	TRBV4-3	TGCGCCAGCAGCCAAGATTGGGCAGGGGTTGGTTCACCCCTCCACTTT	CASSQDWAGVGSPLHF
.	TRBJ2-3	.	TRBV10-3	TGTGCCATCAGTGAGTCCCAAAATACGCAGTATTTT	CAISESQNTQYF
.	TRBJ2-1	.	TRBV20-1	TGCAGTGCCACGGTTAATGAGCAGTTCTTC	CSATVNEQFF
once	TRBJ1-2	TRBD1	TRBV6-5	TGTGCCAGCAGGACAGACAGGGGGCAGAATGGCTACACCTTC	CASRTDRGQNGYTF
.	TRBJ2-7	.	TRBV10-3	TGTGCCATCAGTGACAGCTCCTACGAGCAGTACTTC	CAISDSSYEQYF
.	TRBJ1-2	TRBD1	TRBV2	TGTGCCAGCAGGCGGACAGGGGGCGAGGGCTACACCTTC	CASRRTGGEGYTF
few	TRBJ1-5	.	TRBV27	TGTGCCAGCAGTATCACAGGGCAGCCCCAGCATTTT	CASSITGQPQHF
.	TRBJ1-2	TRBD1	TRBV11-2	TGTGCCAGCAGCTTAGGTCGGACAGGGAGAGGCTACACCTTC	CASSLGRTGRGYTF
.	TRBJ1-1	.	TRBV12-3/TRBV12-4	TGTGCCAGCAGTTTGAAAGTAGTCACTGAAGCTTTCTTT	CASSLKVVTEAFF
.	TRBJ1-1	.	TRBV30	TGTGCCTGGAGTCGGAGGTTGAGGGCCGAAGTGATCTTT	CAWSRRLRAEVIF
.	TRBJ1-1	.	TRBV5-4	TGTGCCAGCAGCTTCGTCGGTCCTTTGAACACTGAAGCTTTCTTT	CASSFVGPLNTEAFF
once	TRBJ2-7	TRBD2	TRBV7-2	TGTGCCAGCAGCCGTACTAGCGGGGGGGCCGCTTGGGAGCAGTACTTC	CASSRTSGGAAWEQYF
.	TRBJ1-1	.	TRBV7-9	TGTGCCAGCAGCTTGAATACAGGACAGAACACTGAAGCTTTCTTT	CASSLNTGQNTEAFF
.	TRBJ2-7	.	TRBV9	TGTGCCAGCAGCGTAGATCCTAGCGAGACCTACGAGCAGTACTTC	CASSVDPSETYEQYF